The table lists the clone carrying this T cell receptor beta chain with a few counts. Antigen specificity is unknown. An equimolar mix of two oligonucleotides served as the beta constant-region primer for TRBC1 and TRBC2. Ligated cDNA was amplified by four rounds of PCR with nested alpha and beta constant-region primers and SP2. Each CDR3 protein gets one entry after TCRdb re-called the UMI-ligation and nested PCR reads with MiXCR. The sample consists of over 110,000 distinct CDR3 sequences, 15% to 25% of them appearing once. This entry belongs to a study of naive and memory T cell subsets. Study-wide results and limits: A few larger clonotypes appeared in naive repertoires, especially CD8, possibly memory cells re-expressing CD45RA.

The CDR3 has 15 amino acids. The germline V gene has CDR1 SGDLS and CDR2 YYNGEE. The germline V and J ends were trimmed by 0 bases and 0 bases, with 6 bases remaining between them. The chain employs TRBV9 and TRBJ2-2; TRBD2 might be the D (5 bases). This TCR came from a human donor in good health. Input material: naive CD8+ T cells from blood. The CDR3 DNA sequence: TGTGCCAGCAGCGTAGGGACTGCGAACACCGGGGAGCTGTTTTTT. Protein sequence: CASSVGTANTGELFF.